This T cell receptor beta chain was observed in a study of blood T cell repertoires in COVID-19. At the level of the study: COVID-19 samples, acute and convalescent, were from the United States, Italy and Spain.

The repertoire was sequenced with immunoSEQ multiplex PCR; TCRdb's copy has only in-frame clones and lacks some. The sample has tens of thousands of clones, about three quarters seen once. V was pared by 3 bases and J by 5 bases, with 10 bases of the junction left unmatched. This CDR3 spans 16 amino acids. Germline CDR1 KGHDR, CDR2 SFDVKD. The material sequenced was peripheral blood. The V gene is TRBV24-1, the J gene TRBJ2-5; 8 bases fit TRBD1. This sequence originates from a human donor with active or convalescent COVID-19. The donor label of this sample is uncertain. CDR3 region: CATSDPGRGQIETQYF. The DNA of the CDR3 is TGTGCCACCAGTGATCCCGGCAGGGGGCAGATCGAGACCCAGTACTTC.